This T cell receptor (beta chain) was found in a study of blood T cells in healthy people across ages. Broader study findings: Both naive CD4+ cell counts and diversity were greater in long-lived donors than in aged donors.

A sample-barcoded 5' primer and a J-beta primer mix were used in a second PCR of about 6 to 11 cycles. TCRdb re-called the 5' RACE reads through MiXCR, storing one row per CDR3 protein. The repertoire includes some 1.8 million distinct CDR3 sequences, 35% to 50% of them detected once, and roughly 23% sits in the top ten. Each sample yielded at least 6 million isolated PBMCs. In the case of this clonotype: Its antigen is unidentified.

V shed 11 bases, J shed 2 bases, and the junction held 20 bases outside the gene matches. The CDR3 loop spans 17 amino acids. Per germline, CDR1 SGHTA and CDR2 FQGTGA. The origin of this receptor is a human donor in good health. This chain connects TRBV7-3 to TRBJ1-2, with 7 bases that match TRBD1. Sequencing was carried out using blood. The CDR3 spells CAGNTRDRPRGNYGYTF. The CDR3 region has the DNA TGTGCCGGCAACACCCGGGACAGACCGCGCGGGAACTATGGCTACACCTTC.